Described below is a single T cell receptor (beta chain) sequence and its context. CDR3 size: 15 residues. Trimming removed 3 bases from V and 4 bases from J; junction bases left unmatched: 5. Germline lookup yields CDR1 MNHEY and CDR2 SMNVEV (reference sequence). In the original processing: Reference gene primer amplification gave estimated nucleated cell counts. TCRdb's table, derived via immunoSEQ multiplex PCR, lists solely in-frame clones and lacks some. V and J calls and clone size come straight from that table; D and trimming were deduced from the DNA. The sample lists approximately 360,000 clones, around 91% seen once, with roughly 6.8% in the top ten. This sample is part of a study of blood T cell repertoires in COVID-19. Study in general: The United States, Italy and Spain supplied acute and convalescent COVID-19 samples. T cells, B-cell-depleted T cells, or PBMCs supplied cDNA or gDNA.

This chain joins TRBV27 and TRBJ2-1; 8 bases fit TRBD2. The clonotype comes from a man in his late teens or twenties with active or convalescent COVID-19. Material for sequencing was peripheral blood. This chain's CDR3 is CASSFSGGDYNEQFF. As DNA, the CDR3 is TGTGCCAGCAGTTTTTCGGGGGGGGATTACAATGAGCAGTTCTTC.